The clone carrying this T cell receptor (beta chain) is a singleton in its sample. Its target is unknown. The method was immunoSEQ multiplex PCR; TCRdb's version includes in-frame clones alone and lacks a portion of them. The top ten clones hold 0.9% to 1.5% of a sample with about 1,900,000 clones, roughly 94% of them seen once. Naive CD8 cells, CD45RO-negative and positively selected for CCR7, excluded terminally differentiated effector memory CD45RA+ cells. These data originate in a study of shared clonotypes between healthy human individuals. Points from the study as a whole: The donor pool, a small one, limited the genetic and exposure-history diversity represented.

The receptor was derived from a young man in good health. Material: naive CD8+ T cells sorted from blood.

Written as DNA, the CDR3 is TGTGCCAGCAGTCCCGCAGCAGTCCAAGCCAAAAACATTCAGTACTTC. Translated, it gives CASSPAAVQAKNIQYF. V and J are TRBV27 and TRBJ2-4; D call uncertain. The CDR3 runs to 16 residues. Per germline, CDR1 MNHEY and CDR2 SMNVEV (reference sequence). V lost 5 bases and J 0 bases, leaving 14 bases between the germline ends.